This TCR beta chain was identified during a study of blood T cells in healthy people across ages. Combining a sample-barcoded 5' primer with a J-beta primer mix, a second PCR ran for 7 to 11 cycles. A single record per CDR3 protein comes from TCRdb applying MiXCR to the 5' RACE reads. This sample has some 900,000 distinct CDR3 sequences; about 48% occur once, and the top ten carry about an eighth. CDR1 is LGHDT and CDR2 is YNNKEL in the germline V gene (reference sequence). Trimming took 3 bases from V and 1 from J; bases not matched to a gene: 4. This CDR3 is built from 15 residues. Each sample used at least 6.5 million PBMCs.

This chain connects TRBV3-1 to TRBJ1-1, with 8 bases aligning to TRBD1. Sequencing was done on a sample of blood. The receptor was derived from a man aged 25-45 years in good health. CDR3 region: CASSHLQGENTEAFF. The DNA for the CDR3 is TGTGCCAGCAGCCACCTACAGGGGGAGAACACTGAAGCTTTCTTT.